The entry that follows covers one T cell receptor beta chain sequence. Its antigen is unidentified. This sample is drawn from a study of T-cell memory formation after mild COVID-19. Whole-study context: TCR clusters mostly belonged to single donors.

TCRdb reprocessed the 5' RACE reads via MiXCR and lists one record per CDR3 protein. The sample includes around 200,000 distinct CDR3 sequences, about 10% seen only once; the top ten take around 2.9%. Germline CDR1 is SGHKS and CDR2 is YYEKEE (reference sequence). J gave up 2 bases and V 3 bases, and 4 bases lay outside the gene matches. CDR3 length: 14 amino acids. Points from the study as a whole: Some clones that responded were present in memory (sampled pre-infection), which suggests cross-reactive memory joined.

The sequence derives from a man aged 18-30 years who had mild COVID-19 (a few samples of this study predate the infection). Cell type and time point are not known. Source material: PBMCs or a T cell subset sorted from them (not recorded which). The chain couples TRBV5-5 to TRBJ1-2; 7 bases map to TRBD1. The CDR3 DNA sequence: TGTGCCAGCAGCTCCTCGGACAGGAACTATGGCTACACCTTC. This translates into CASSSSDRNYGYTF.